This T cell receptor beta chain was profiled in a study of a mutant IDH1 vaccine in newly diagnosed glioma. Overall study: Visit V12 was conducted at week 35 as the safety follow-up. Visit V13 came later, at week 47. General study results and limits: Pseudoprogression seemed unrelated to changes in top peripheral T cell clonotypes.

The method was immunoSEQ multiplex PCR; TCRdb's version includes in-frame clones alone and lacks a portion of them. The profile shows 58,000 or so clones, around 83% of them singletons. The CDR3 totals 13 residues. Germline assignment: CDR1 SGHTA and CDR2 FQGNSA. Trimming shortened V by 1 base and J by 8 bases, and 9 bases separated the two germline ends. As for time point: week 47, end of study. A single vaccine dose contained 300 ug of mutant IDH1 20-mer peptide, and topical imiquimod was used with it. For this clone: Its target is unknown.

The sequencing used PBMCs, collected from a glioma patient whose treatment included an IDH1 peptide vaccine. The rearrangement uses TRBV7-2 and TRBJ2-4, with TRBD2 as a possible D gene (6 bases). This receptor was identified in a woman aged 50 to 60 with glioma. This chain's CDR3 is CASSLDRLDIQYF. As DNA, the CDR3 is TGTGCCAGCAGCTTAGACCGACTAGACATTCAGTACTTC.